The clone carrying this T cell receptor (beta chain) was seen more than once but under ten times. Its cognate antigen is unknown. TCRdb passed the RT-PCR reads through MiXCR, listing each CDR3 protein once. The sample has some 480,000 distinct CDR3 sequences; roughly 9.8% are singletons. The data are from a study of response to subunit inactivated influenza vaccine. Germline V lookup: CDR1 MNHEY, CDR2 SVGEGT. The CDR3 is 15 residues long. V lost 4 bases and J 0 bases, leaving 7 bases between the germline ends. Study observations and caveats: A suggestion made by the authors is that each seasonal influenza vaccination recruits few new T cells.

The source was PBMCs from blood, collected around seven weeks after vaccination. The chain combines TRBV6-2 or TRBV6-3 with TRBJ2-6; no reliable D call. This receptor was taken from a man over 45 who received an inactivated influenza vaccine. The CDR3, as DNA: TGTGCCAGCAGTTTGATGCGCTCTGGGGCCAACGTCCTGACTTTC. As protein: CASSLMRSGANVLTF.